Shown below are 23 T cell receptor beta chains from a single sample sequenced in a study of blood T cell repertoires in COVID-19. Profiling relied on immunoSEQ multiplex PCR, and the TCRdb table lists in-frame clones only, not all of them. The sample records around 180,000 clones, about four fifths being singletons. Sequencing was performed on peripheral blood. The receptors originated from a man between 65 and 80 years old with active or convalescent COVID-19.

CDR3 nucleotide sequence: TGTGCCAGCAGTGAGCCTTGGGCAGGGCACTATGGCTACACCTTC. It yields the protein CASSEPWAGHYGYTF. V is TRBV6-1 and J is TRBJ1-2, with D possibly matching TRBD1 (5 bases). The germline V gene has CDR1 MNHNS and CDR2 SASEGT. The CDR3 runs to 15 residues. V dropped 3 bases and J dropped 3 bases, with 14 bases sitting between them.

V usage is TRBV7-8 and J usage is TRBJ2-3; 10 bases are shared with TRBD2. With 4 bases clipped from V and 2 bases from J, the junction kept 3 bases outside the gene matches. CDR3 size: 15 residues. Germline V gene data show CDR1 as SGHVS and CDR2 as FQNEAQ. The CDR3 loop is CASSSSGGPTDTQYF. The DNA of the CDR3 is TGTGCCAGCAGCTCTAGCGGGGGTCCCACAGATACGCAGTATTTT.

The chain combines TRBV3-1 (or the pseudogene TRBV3-2) with TRBJ1-4; a possible D gene is TRBD1 (5 bases). Germline CDR1 and CDR2: LGHDT and YNNKEL (reference sequence). The CDR3 spans 13 residues. V lost 3 bases, J lost 8 bases, and 10 bases lay in between. The CDR3 DNA reads TGTGCCAGCAGCCAGAGGCGGGGGGAAAAACTGTTTTTT. Amino acid sequence: CASSQRRGEKLFF.

J is TRBJ2-7 and V is TRBV30; D gene ambiguous. Germline V gives CDR1 GTSNPN, CDR2 SVGIG (reference sequence). The V gene lost 4 bases and the J gene lost 3 bases, with 10 bases spanning the gap. This CDR3 contains 12 residues. For the CDR3, the DNA is TGTGCCTGGACAGGATATAACTACGAGCAGTACTTC. This encodes CAWTGYNYEQYF. Together with reference TRBV30 and TRBJ2-7, the CDR3 gives the full variable domain: SQTIHQWPATLVQPVGSPLSLECTVEGTSNPNLYWYRQAAGRGLQLLFYSVGIGQISSEVPQNLSASRPQDRQFILSSKKLLLSDSGFYLCAWTGYNYEQYFGPGTRLTVT.

The rearrangement links TRBV1 to TRBJ2-7; TRBD2, as called in the table, went unchecked against the DNA. TRBV1 is shown as a pseudogene. The CDR3 totals 15 residues. In nucleotides, the CDR3 is TGCACCAGCAGACCAGCTAGCGGGGGGTACTACGAGCAGTACTTC. Translated, it gives CTSRPASGGYYEQYF.

The V call is TRBV24-1, the J call TRBJ2-1; TRBD2 matches at 10 bases. Germline V gives CDR1 KGHDR, CDR2 SFDVKD. The CDR3 is 13 residues long. The V gene end was trimmed by 9 bases and the J gene end by 8 bases; junction bases not matched to a gene: 6. The CDR3 DNA sequence: TGTGCCACCTCCAGCGGGAGGGCCGATGAGCAGTTCTTC. This gives the protein CATSSGRADEQFF.

Concerning this clone itself: The same CDR3 is also encoded by other DNA sequences in this sample. This chain uses TRBV19 with TRBJ1-1; D is undetermined. Germline-derived CDR1 and CDR2 are LNHDA and SQIVND (reference sequence). This CDR3 comprises 11 residues. Deletions cut 6 bases from V and 4 bases from J, with 6 bases between. Here the CDR3 DNA reads TGTGCCAGTAGCCAGCGCACTGAAGCTTTCTTT. Protein product: CASSQRTEAFF.

The chain uses TRBV2 and TRBJ2-5; 11 bases match TRBD2. Trimming cost V 4 bases and J 6 bases; bases outside gene matches: 4. CDR3 size: 14 residues. The germline CDR1 and CDR2 sequences are SNHLY and FYNNEI. CDR3 protein: CASSVTSGGQTQYF. As DNA, the CDR3 is TGTGCCAGCAGTGTTACTAGCGGGGGCCAGACCCAGTACTTC.

The J gene is TRBJ1-1, the V gene TRBV27; D may be TRBD1 (5 bases). The CDR3 extends over 15 amino acids. The V gene's germline CDR1 is MNHEY and CDR2 SMNVEV (reference sequence). Trimming left V 4 bases short and J 1 base short, with 13 bases between. CDR3 sequence: CASSSLTGSNTEAFF. The CDR3 nucleotides read TGTGCCAGCAGTTCACTCACAGGATCGAACACTGAAGCTTTCTTT.

V usage is TRBV12-3 or TRBV12-4 and J usage is TRBJ1-5, with TRBD1 matching over 8 bases. The CDR3 runs 13 residues. With V trimmed by 8 bases and J by 2 bases, 2 bases remained unmatched. The DNA for the CDR3 is TGTGCCAGCGGACAGGGCCGCAATCAGCCCCAGCATTTT. This translates into CASGQGRNQPQHF.

This chain connects TRBV6-2 or TRBV6-3 to TRBJ2-7; 8 bases agree with TRBD1. This CDR3 has 15 amino acids. Per the germline V gene, CDR1 is MNHEY and CDR2 is SVGEGT. Trimming at V came to 5 bases and at J to 0 bases, leaving 6 bases not matched to a gene. The CDR3 sequence: CASSKGDRRSYEQYF. The CDR3 nucleotides are TGTGCCAGCAGTAAAGGGGACAGGCGCTCCTACGAGCAGTACTTC.

The chain employs TRBV6-5 and TRBJ1-4; D is undetermined. The CDR3 consists of 13 residues. Between the trimmed V and J ends, which lost 8 bases and 0 bases, there was a span of 7 bases. Looked up from germline, CDR1 is MNHEY and CDR2 is SVGAGI. CDR3 loop: CASVRTTNEKLFF. DNA for the CDR3: TGTGCCAGCGTGAGAACAACTAATGAAAAACTGTTTTTT.

The rearrangement links TRBV5-1 to TRBJ2-7, with 7 positions matching TRBD1. After removal of 2 bases from V and 3 bases from J, the junction contained 2 bases not matched to a gene. This CDR3 region has 13 residues. Germline CDR1 reads SGHRS; CDR2 reads YFSETQ. CDR3: CASSFDRVYEQYF. CDR3 DNA: TGCGCCAGCAGCTTTGACAGGGTCTACGAGCAGTACTTC.

This chain links TRBV2 with TRBJ2-6; D unclear. The germline CDR1 and CDR2 sequences are SNHLY and FYNNEI. This CDR3 has 12 residues. The germline V and J ends were trimmed by 4 bases and 6 bases, with 4 bases remaining between them. DNA of the CDR3: TGTGCCAGCAGTGCCCAGGCCAACGTCCTGACTTTC. Translating it yields CASSAQANVLTF.

The CDR3 sequence: CASSPLERELFF. The DNA for the CDR3 is TGTGCCAGCAGTCCCCTGGAGCGGGAGCTGTTTTTT. The J gene is TRBJ2-2, the V gene TRBV28; D is undetermined. This CDR3 is built from 12 residues. V was shortened by 5 bases and J by 9 bases, with 10 bases between the two germline ends. The germline gives CDR1 MDHEN, CDR2 SYDVKM.

V gene TRBV10-3 combines with J gene TRBJ2-7; 7 bases are a match to TRBD1. The CDR3 loop spans 14 amino acids. Trimming took 4 bases from V and 6 from J; bases not matched to a gene: 9. In germline, CDR1 is ENHRY, CDR2 SYGVKD. The CDR3 DNA reads as TGTGCCATCAGTGCCGACGGGACAGCCCTCGAGCAGTACTTC. It encodes CAISADGTALEQYF.

The chain links TRBV21-1 to TRBJ2-1; the table's D call, TRBD1, has no DNA check behind it. TRBV21-1 corresponds to a pseudogene. The CDR3 has 16 amino acids. Here the CDR3 reads CASSKMGQGDDNEQFF. The CDR3 region has the DNA TGTGCCAGCAGCAAAATGGGACAGGGGGATGACAATGAGCAGTTCTTC.

The gene calls are TRBV6-5 and TRBJ2-7; 8 nucleotides agree with TRBD1. Trimming cost V 6 bases and J 5 bases; bases outside gene matches: 12. The germline CDR1 and CDR2 sequences are MNHEY and SVGAGI. The CDR3 loop spans 15 amino acids. The CDR3, as DNA: TGTGCCAGCAGACCCCGTAGACAGGGGACGAACGAGCAGTACTTC. It specifies CASRPRRQGTNEQYF.

The gene calls are TRBV11-2 and TRBJ1-2; 8 positions match TRBD1. This CDR3 region has 14 residues. Germline loops: CDR1 SGHAT, CDR2 FQNNGV. Germline trimming cut 4 bases from V and 4 bases from J; bases unmatched to any gene: 5. The CDR3 DNA follows: TGTGCCAGCAGCTCCGACAGGGGAAGCTATGGCTACACCTTC. It specifies CASSSDRGSYGYTF. The complete variable domain, with remaining parts taken from reference TRBV11-2 and TRBJ1-2, reads EAGVAQSPRYKIIEKRQSVAFWCNPISGHATLYWYQQILGQGPKLLIQFQNNGVVDDSQLPKDRFSAERLKGVDSTLKIQPAKLEDSAVYLCASSSDRGSYGYTFGSGTRLTVV.

The chain carries TRBV10-3 and TRBJ1-5; the D gene is possibly TRBD1 (6 bases). This CDR3 comprises 15 residues. Germline-derived CDR1 and CDR2 are ENHRY and SYGVKD. V was clipped by 3 bases and J by 3 bases, with 12 bases between them. CDR3 DNA: TGTGCCATCAGTGACAAACAGGGTATCAATCAGCCCCAGCATTTT. Translation: CAISDKQGINQPQHF.

The table lists this clone with a few counts. CDR3 residues: CASSLNTGTKLFF. CDR3 sequence (DNA): TGTGCCAGCAGCTTAAACACAGGCACAAAACTGTTTTTT. The V and J genes are TRBV7-3 and TRBJ1-4; D may be TRBD1 (5 bases). With 1 base removed from V and 10 bases from J, the gap between germline ends came to 10 bases. This CDR3 comprises 13 residues. Germline assignment: CDR1 SGHTA and CDR2 FQGTGA.

The chain combines TRBV2 with TRBJ1-4, with D possibly being TRBD1 (6 bases). Germline CDR1 reads SNHLY; CDR2 reads FYNNEI. Trimming cost V 6 bases and J 6 bases, with 17 bases left between them. The CDR3 sequence is 15 residues long. CDR3 bases: TGTGCCAGCAGCTCAGACAGGAGCGGGGATGAAAAACTGTTTTTT. Amino acid sequence: CASSSDRSGDEKLFF. Using reference TRBV2 and TRBJ1-4 for the parts outside the CDR3, the full variable domain is EPEVTQTPSHQVTQMGQEVILRCVPISNHLYFYWYRQILGQKVEFLVSFYNNEISEKSEIFDDQFSVERPDGSNFTLKIRSTKLEDSAMYFCASSSDRSGDEKLFFGSGTQLSVL.

The gene calls are TRBV5-5 and TRBJ2-2; D uncertain. V dropped 4 bases and J dropped 7 bases, with 11 bases sitting between them. The germline gives CDR1 SGHKS, CDR2 YYEKEE (reference sequence). This CDR3 has 13 amino acids. CDR3 sequence (DNA): TGTGCCAGCAGCCCTACTACCGACGGGGAGCTGTTTTTT. Amino acids: CASSPTTDGELFF.